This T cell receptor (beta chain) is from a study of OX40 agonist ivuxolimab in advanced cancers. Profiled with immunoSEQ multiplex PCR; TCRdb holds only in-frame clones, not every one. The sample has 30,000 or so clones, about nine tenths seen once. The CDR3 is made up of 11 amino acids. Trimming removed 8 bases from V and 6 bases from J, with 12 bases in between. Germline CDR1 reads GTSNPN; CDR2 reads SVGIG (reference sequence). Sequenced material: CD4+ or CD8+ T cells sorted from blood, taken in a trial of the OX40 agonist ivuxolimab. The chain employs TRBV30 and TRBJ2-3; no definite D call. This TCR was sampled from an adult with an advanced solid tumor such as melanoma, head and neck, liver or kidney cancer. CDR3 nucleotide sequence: TGTGCCCTCTTTCAGTTCGATACGCAGTATTTT. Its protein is CALFQFDTQYF.